This TCR beta chain appears in the sequencing data of a study of blood T cell repertoires in COVID-19. Overall study context: PBMCs, B-cell-depleted T cells, or T cells were the source of the cDNA or gDNA that made up the material.

Authors' analysis steps: Amplification with reference gene primers provided the estimates of nucleated cell counts. This table comes from immunoSEQ multiplex PCR, and its TCRdb copy is limited to in-frame clones, with some not included. V, J and clone size are those of that table, while D and trimming were read from the DNA. The repertoire includes under 300,000 clones, roughly nine tenths of them detected once, and 0.94% sits in the top ten. Germline lookup yields CDR1 SQVTM and CDR2 ANQGSEA. With 6 bases removed from V and 3 bases from J, the gap between germline ends came to 15 bases. The CDR3 is 13 amino acids.

This rearrangement joins TRBV29-1 to TRBJ2-7, with a possible D match to TRBD1 (6 bases). This receptor was identified in a woman in her thirties or forties who had recovered from COVID-19. Material for sequencing was peripheral blood. CDR3 region: CSVNMDSYYEQYF. The CDR3 DNA follows: TGCAGCGTCAATATGGACAGTTACTACGAGCAGTACTTC.